Each of the 16 T cell receptor beta chains below was sequenced from the same sample in a study of control samples from healthy donors and cancer patients. Produced via immunoSEQ multiplex PCR; TCRdb's table is partial and in-frame only. The sample includes just under 150,000 clones, about 91% seen only once; the top ten take approximately 2.9%. The sequenced sample consisted of blood. These receptors came from a man aged 30-40 years in good health.

The V call is TRBV6-5, the J call TRBJ1-6, with TRBD1 as a possible D gene (5 bases). Trimming removed 3 bases at V and 9 bases at J, with 12 bases between. The CDR3 loop spans 14 amino acids. Germline V gene data show CDR1 as MNHEY and CDR2 as SVGAGI. CDR3 in amino acids: CASSYPGRGSPLHF. CDR3 DNA: TGTGCCAGCAGTTATCCGGGAAGGGGTTCACCCCTCCACTTT.

The V call is TRBV6-1, the J call TRBJ1-2; D uncertain. Germline CDR1 and CDR2: MNHNS and SASEGT. V was shortened by 0 bases and J by 0 bases, with 5 bases between the two germline ends. The CDR3 spans 14 residues. The CDR3 spells CASSEAPSNYGYTF. The CDR3, as DNA: TGTGCCAGCAGTGAAGCCCCTTCTAACTATGGCTACACCTTC.

The J gene is TRBJ2-7, the V gene TRBV6-5, with 9 positions matching TRBD1. Germline V lookup: CDR1 MNHEY, CDR2 SVGAGI. CDR3 size: 14 residues. The junction had 6 bases not matched to a gene; V was cut back by 4 bases and J by 5 bases. CDR3 in DNA: TGTGCCAGCAGTTCTGGGACAGGGTCCCACGAGCAGTACTTC. It yields the protein CASSSGTGSHEQYF.

This clone was seen only once. The V call is TRBV25-1, the J call TRBJ1-1; D perhaps matches TRBD1 (6 bases). The CDR3 loop spans 15 amino acids. V was cut by 8 bases and J by 2 bases, with 18 bases left in between. Germline V CDR1 and CDR2: MGHDK, SYGVNS. The chain's CDR3 is CASQATDRFNTEAFF. CDR3 sequence (DNA): TGTGCCAGCCAGGCTACAGACAGGTTTAACACTGAAGCTTTCTTT.

The V gene is TRBV12-2, the J gene TRBJ2-1; the table assigns TRBD1, which was not confirmed against the DNA. TRBV12-2 is recorded as a pseudogene. This CDR3 has 15 residues. The CDR3 is CASRSLTPGAGEQFF. In DNA form, the CDR3 reads TGTGCAAGTCGCTCCCTAACCCCAGGGGCCGGTGAGCAGTTCTTC.

The chain employs TRBV24-1 and TRBJ2-3, with 7 positions matching TRBD1. Germline loops: CDR1 KGHDR, CDR2 SFDVKD. The J segment lost 2 bases and the V segment lost 5 bases, leaving 6 bases of the junction unmatched. The CDR3 runs to 15 residues. CDR3 amino acids: CATSVKGAPTDTQYF. The CDR3 DNA is TGTGCCACCAGTGTCAAGGGGGCCCCCACAGATACGCAGTATTTT.

This clone has a handful of counts. This chain uses TRBV5-4 with TRBJ2-7; the match to TRBD1 covers 8 bases. With 2 bases clipped from V and 5 bases from J, the junction kept 3 bases outside the gene matches. The CDR3 sequence is 13 residues long. The germline V gene encodes CDR1 SGHNT and CDR2 YYREEE (reference sequence). In DNA, the CDR3 is TGTGCCAGCAGCTTAAAGGGACAGGACGAGCAGTACTTC. Translated, it gives CASSLKGQDEQYF. Complete variable domain (other parts from reference TRBV5-4 and TRBJ2-7): ETGVTQSPTHLIKTRGQQVTLRCSSQSGHNTVSWYQQALGQGPQFIFQYYREEENGRGNFPPRFSGLQFPNYSSELNVNALELDDSALYLCASSLKGQDEQYFGPGTRLTVT.

The chain uses TRBV13 and TRBJ2-1; D is tentatively TRBD1 or TRBD2 (6 bases each). Between the trimmed V and J ends, which lost 1 base and 7 bases, there was a span of 17 bases. CDR1 is PRHDT, CDR2 FYEKMQ, per germline (reference sequence). The CDR3 runs to 16 residues. The CDR3 spells CASSLEGGRGPNEQFF. CDR3 nucleotides: TGTGCCAGCAGCTTAGAGGGGGGAAGGGGACCTAATGAGCAGTTCTTC. Supplemented by reference TRBV13 and TRBJ2-1, the full variable domain reads AAGVIQSPRHLIKEKRETATLKCYPIPRHDTVYWYQQGPGQDPQFLISFYEKMQSDKGSIPDRFSAQQFSDYHSELNMSSLELGDSALYFCASSLEGGRGPNEQFFGPGTRLTVL.

The J gene is TRBJ1-1, the V gene TRBV4-1, with 9 bases identical to TRBD1. CDR1 and CDR2 (germline): MGHRA, YSYEKL. The V and J ends lost 4 bases and 6 bases, in that order; junction bases with no gene match: 9. The CDR3 is 15 residues long. This CDR3 reads CASSLGQGFASEAFF. In nucleotides, the CDR3 is TGCGCCAGCAGCCTGGGACAGGGTTTCGCCTCTGAAGCTTTCTTT.

The chain has TRBV19 and TRBJ2-7, with D perhaps being TRBD1 or TRBD2 (5 bases each). The CDR3 spans 12 residues. V was cut by 4 bases and J by 7 bases, with 11 bases left in between. Germline-derived CDR1 and CDR2 are LNHDA and SQIVND (reference sequence). CDR3 sequence reads: CASSTSGREQYF. CDR3 nucleotides: TGTGCCAGTAGTACCTCAGGGAGAGAGCAGTACTTC.

V usage is TRBV4-1 and J usage is TRBJ1-1, with D perhaps matching TRBD1 (5 bases). Germline CDR1 reads MGHRA; CDR2 reads YSYEKL. The CDR3 spans 18 residues. Trimming cost V 1 base and J 0 bases, with 18 bases left between them. CDR3 sequence: CASSQGGALGPLNTEAFF. In DNA, the CDR3 is TGCGCCAGCAGCCAAGGAGGGGCTTTGGGGCCCTTGAACACTGAAGCTTTCTTT.

The chain joins TRBV29-1 to TRBJ2-1, with TRBD1 identical over 7 bases. Trimming took 7 bases from V and 8 from J; bases not matched to a gene: 8. Germline CDR1 is SQVTM and CDR2 is ANQGSEA. The CDR3 is 12 residues long. The CDR3 loop is CSALEGAHEQFF. Here the CDR3 DNA reads TGCAGCGCCCTCGAGGGGGCTCATGAGCAGTTCTTC.

This chain links TRBV18 with TRBJ1-2; no definite D call. V shed 2 bases and J shed 1 base, with 5 bases lying between them. Germline V gene sequence: CDR1 KGHSH, CDR2 LQKENI. This CDR3 comprises 13 residues. The CDR3 nucleotides read TGTGCCAGCTCACCAGGGTTTAACTATGGCTACACCTTC. Translated: CASSPGFNYGYTF.

V is TRBV5-6 and J is TRBJ2-3; 8 bases map to TRBD2. CDR3 length: 14 amino acids. Per germline, CDR1 SGHDT and CDR2 YYEEEE. V gave up 3 bases and J gave up 5 bases; unmatched junction bases: 5. This chain's CDR3 is CASSYGTRKDTQYF. The CDR3 region has the DNA TGTGCCAGCAGCTACGGGACTAGGAAAGATACGCAGTATTTT.

The chain recombines TRBV7-9 with TRBJ1-2; no firm D call. Looked up from germline, CDR1 is SEHNR and CDR2 is FQNEAQ (reference sequence). Trimming took 5 bases from V and 0 from J, leaving 10 bases between them. The CDR3 runs 14 residues. DNA for the CDR3: TGTGCCAGCAGCCGAGATGGAGCTAACTATGGCTACACCTTC. Its protein is CASSRDGANYGYTF. Based on the CDR3 plus reference TRBV7-9 and TRBJ1-2, the full variable domain is DTGVSQNPRHKITKRGQNVTFRCDPISEHNRLYWYRQTLGQGPEFLTYFQNEAQLEKSRLLSDRFSAERPKGSFSTLEIQRTEQGDSAMYLCASSRDGANYGYTFGSGTRLTVV.

About this clone: This sample also contains other DNA sequences that code for the same CDR3. The chain employs TRBV12-3 or TRBV12-4 and TRBJ1-5; possible D gene TRBD1, 5 bases. Between the trimmed V and J ends, which lost 6 bases and 4 bases, there was a span of 10 bases. The CDR3 extends over 13 amino acids. CDR3: CASRKTVNQPQHF. CDR3 DNA: TGTGCCAGCAGGAAGACAGTAAATCAGCCCCAGCATTTT.